One sample yielded the 22 T cell receptor beta chains listed below, sequenced in a study of blood T cell repertoires in COVID-19. Some clones are missing from TCRdb's copy, which holds only in-frame ones; the method was immunoSEQ multiplex PCR. The sample lists approximately 76,000 clones, around 88% occurring once. The sequenced material came from peripheral blood. The origin of the receptors is a man aged 30 to 45 with acute or convalescent COVID-19.

The chain combines TRBV28 with TRBJ2-7, with D tentatively TRBD2 (6 bases). CDR1 MDHEN and CDR2 SYDVKM come from the germline V gene. The CDR3 covers 18 residues. V shed 8 bases and J shed 1 base, with 27 bases lying between them. The CDR3 DNA sequence: TGTGCCAGCTTCGGGGCGGGATTGTTAGGTACTGATTCCTACGAGCAGTACTTC. Protein: CASFGAGLLGTDSYEQYF.

This rearrangement joins TRBV30 to TRBJ2-7; TRBD1 matches at 7 bases. V lost 0 bases and J lost 7; bases outside the gene matches: 12. Germline loops: CDR1 GTSNPN, CDR2 SVGIG (reference sequence). This CDR3 contains 15 residues. The CDR3 region has the DNA TGTGCCTGGAGTGTTGGGGACAGCCTCCTGTGGGAGCAGTACTTC. This translates into CAWSVGDSLLWEQYF.

This chain connects TRBV25-1 to TRBJ1-1; the D gene is possibly TRBD1 (5 bases). Per the germline V gene, CDR1 is MGHDK and CDR2 is SYGVNS. CDR3 length: 14 residues. The germline V and J ends were trimmed by 3 bases and 4 bases, with 12 bases remaining between them. CDR3 bases: TGTGCCAGCAGTGACGGCAGGGTCGTCACTGAAGCTTTCTTT. Translation: CASSDGRVVTEAFF. The full variable domain, completed using reference TRBV25-1 and TRBJ1-1, is EADIYQTPRYLVIGTGKKITLECSQTMGHDKMYWYQQDPGMELHLIHYSYGVNSTEKGDLSSESTVSRIRTEHFPLTLESARPSHTSQYLCASSDGRVVTEAFFGQGTRLTVV.

The chain couples TRBV18 to TRBJ2-1, with 7 bases lining up with TRBD2. The CDR3 is 14 amino acids. V was clipped by 2 bases and J by 8 bases; unmatched bases: 6. Germline V gene sequence: CDR1 KGHSH, CDR2 LQKENI. Written as DNA, the CDR3 is TGTGCCAGCTCACCAGGACTAGATATCTATGAGCAGTTCTTC. Its protein product is CASSPGLDIYEQFF.

The rearrangement links TRBV6-5 to TRBJ2-7; TRBD1 might be the D (6 bases). The germline V gene encodes CDR1 MNHEY and CDR2 SVGAGI. Trimming took 4 bases from V and 2 from J, leaving 18 bases between them. The CDR3 sequence is 16 residues long. CDR3: CASSSTVQGVAYEQYF. CDR3 sequence (DNA): TGTGCCAGCAGTTCTACAGTACAGGGAGTAGCCTACGAGCAGTACTTC.

The chain recombines TRBV28 with TRBJ1-1; maybe TRBD1 (6 bases). Germline V gives CDR1 MDHEN, CDR2 SYDVKM. The CDR3 runs to 13 residues. V lost 7 bases to trimming and J lost 4 bases, with 13 bases between them. Here the CDR3 DNA reads TGTGCCAGCACTCTAATCAGGGGCACTGAAGCTTTCTTT. This translates into CASTLIRGTEAFF.

The V and J genes are TRBV7-2 and TRBJ2-1; 10 bases match TRBD2. The ends lost 2 bases at V and 2 bases at J; junction bases unmatched: 0. This CDR3 has 15 amino acids. The V gene's germline CDR1 is SGHTA and CDR2 FQGNSA. CDR3 sequence reads: CASSLLAGAYNEQFF. As DNA, the CDR3 is TGTGCCAGCAGCTTACTAGCGGGAGCCTACAATGAGCAGTTCTTC.

The chain uses TRBV10-2 and TRBJ2-7; a weak D match, TRBD2 (6 bases). V was trimmed by 8 bases and J by 7 bases, leaving 21 bases between them. CDR1 is WSHSY and CDR2 is SAAADI in the germline V gene. The CDR3 spans 14 residues. CDR3 loop: CASGVLRGRREQYF. The CDR3 DNA sequence: TGCGCCAGCGGCGTACTCCGGGGGAGGCGAGAGCAGTACTTC.

The chain uses TRBV7-2 and TRBJ1-1; D is uncertain. Trimming shortened V by 6 bases and J by 1 base, and 9 bases separated the two germline ends. There are 13 residues in the CDR3. Germline CDR1 and CDR2: SGHTA and FQGNSA. CDR3 region: CASSSNWNTEAFF. CDR3 in DNA: TGTGCCAGCAGTTCTAACTGGAACACTGAAGCTTTCTTT.

The chain is built from TRBV7-3 and TRBJ2-2; D gene uncertain. CDR3 length: 14 residues. Trimming left V 3 bases short and J 4 bases short, with 9 bases between. Germline V gene data show CDR1 as SGHTA and CDR2 as FQGTGA. This CDR3 reads CASSFLGPTGELFF. The CDR3 nucleotides are TGTGCCAGCAGCTTCCTAGGTCCCACCGGGGAGCTGTTTTTT.

This chain's CDR3 is CAWSVLSLNTGELFF. For the CDR3, the DNA is TGTGCCTGGAGTGTACTATCCCTGAACACCGGGGAGCTGTTTTTT. J is TRBJ2-2 and V is TRBV30; the D is unclear. In germline, CDR1 is GTSNPN, CDR2 SVGIG (reference sequence). V was cut by 0 bases and J by 1 base, with 9 bases left in between. The CDR3 runs 15 residues.

The rearrangement joins TRBV6-6 to TRBJ1-6; TRBD1 might be the D (5 bases). Germline V gene lookup returns CDR1 MNHNY and CDR2 SVGAGI (reference sequence). The CDR3 consists of 15 residues. With 8 bases removed from V and 9 bases from J, the gap between germline ends came to 20 bases. In DNA form, the CDR3 reads TGTGCCAGCGTGAGGGACTCCTCCAAGGGTTCACCCCTCCACTTT. This encodes CASVRDSSKGSPLHF.

In its sample, this clone was seen once. The J gene is TRBJ2-7, the V gene TRBV5-1; D gene uncertain. Germline CDR1 is SGHRS and CDR2 is YFSETQ. The V and J ends lost 2 bases and 3 bases respectively, with 6 bases between them. The CDR3 has 12 residues. CDR3 residues: CASSLSFYEQYF. CDR3 bases: TGCGCCAGCAGCTTATCTTTCTACGAGCAGTACTTC.

This chain links TRBV28 with TRBJ1-1, with 7 bases fitting TRBD1. Germline V gene data show CDR1 as MDHEN and CDR2 as SYDVKM. This CDR3 is 13 amino acids long. Trimming took 6 bases from V and 6 from J; bases not matched to a gene: 7. This CDR3 is CASREGAISEAFF. The DNA of the CDR3 is TGTGCCAGCAGGGAGGGGGCTATATCTGAAGCTTTCTTT.

This chain connects TRBV7-9 to TRBJ1-4; D remains unclear. The CDR3 spans 12 residues. V lost 3 bases, J lost 11 bases, and 10 bases lay in between. Germline V lookup: CDR1 SEHNR, CDR2 FQNEAQ (reference sequence). CDR3 sequence (DNA): TGTGCCAGCAGCTTCGGGGAGGGTAAACTGTTTTTT. Protein sequence: CASSFGEGKLFF.

The chain employs TRBV19 and TRBJ1-5, with D perhaps matching TRBD1 (5 bases). Trimming took off 5 bases at V and 6 bases at J, with 17 bases between the two ends. This CDR3 contains 15 residues. Per the germline V gene, CDR1 is LNHDA and CDR2 is SQIVND (reference sequence). The CDR3 protein is CASSGDRSRRQPQHF. For the CDR3, the DNA is TGTGCCAGTAGTGGTGACAGAAGTCGCCGTCAGCCCCAGCATTTT.

The genes are TRBV5-1 and TRBJ1-1; 9 bases are a match to TRBD1. Germline V gene data show CDR1 as SGHRS and CDR2 as YFSETQ. Trimming removed 4 bases from V and 4 bases from J; junction bases left unmatched: 5. This CDR3 spans 14 amino acids. The CDR3 is CASSRRQGGTEAFF. As DNA, the CDR3 is TGCGCCAGCAGCCGTCGACAGGGGGGCACTGAAGCTTTCTTT.

This chain uses TRBV4-1 with TRBJ2-2; D is perhaps TRBD2 (5 bases). Trimming removed 4 bases at V and 1 base at J, with 13 bases between. In germline, CDR1 is MGHRA, CDR2 YSYEKL. The CDR3 runs 16 residues. CDR3 amino acids: CASSPSSGQNTGELFF. Here the CDR3 DNA reads TGCGCCAGCAGCCCCTCGAGCGGCCAGAACACCGGGGAGCTGTTTTTT.

J is TRBJ2-2 and V is TRBV4-3, with 8 bases identical to TRBD2. V was pared by 0 bases and J by 6 bases, with 6 bases of the junction left unmatched. The germline V gene encodes CDR1 LGHNA and CDR2 YSLEER. CDR3 length equals 16 residues. Written as DNA, the CDR3 is TGCGCCAGCAGCCAAGATAGAAGCGGGGGCGCCGGGGAGCTGTTTTTT. Its protein is CASSQDRSGGAGELFF.

The chain recombines TRBV7-9 with TRBJ1-4, with D perhaps TRBD1 (5 bases). Trimming stripped 3 bases from V and 8 bases from J, with 13 bases between. The CDR3 contains 14 residues. Germline CDR1 reads SEHNR; CDR2 reads FQNEAQ (reference sequence). CDR3: CASSFYQGGEKLFF. The CDR3 region has the DNA TGTGCCAGCAGCTTTTACCAGGGCGGCGAAAAACTGTTTTTT.

The chain employs TRBV3-1 (or the pseudogene TRBV3-2) and TRBJ2-1, with unresolved D. V was pared by 3 bases and J by 0 bases, with 9 bases between. This CDR3 is built from 15 residues. CDR1 is LGHDT, CDR2 YNNKEL, per germline (reference sequence). CDR3 DNA sequence: TGTGCCAGCAGCCAGAGAGATCTCTCCTACAATGAGCAGTTCTTC. Amino acid sequence: CASSQRDLSYNEQFF.

CDR3 sequence reads: CASSEPGLSPAAYEQYF. As DNA, the CDR3 is TGTGCCAGCAGCGAGCCGGGACTATCCCCGGCCGCCTACGAGCAGTACTTC. This chain connects TRBV28 to TRBJ2-7; TRBD2 matches at 7 bases. The length of the CDR3 is 17 residues. Germline assignment: CDR1 MDHEN and CDR2 SYDVKM. The V and J ends lost 6 bases and 2 bases, in that order; junction bases with no gene match: 16.